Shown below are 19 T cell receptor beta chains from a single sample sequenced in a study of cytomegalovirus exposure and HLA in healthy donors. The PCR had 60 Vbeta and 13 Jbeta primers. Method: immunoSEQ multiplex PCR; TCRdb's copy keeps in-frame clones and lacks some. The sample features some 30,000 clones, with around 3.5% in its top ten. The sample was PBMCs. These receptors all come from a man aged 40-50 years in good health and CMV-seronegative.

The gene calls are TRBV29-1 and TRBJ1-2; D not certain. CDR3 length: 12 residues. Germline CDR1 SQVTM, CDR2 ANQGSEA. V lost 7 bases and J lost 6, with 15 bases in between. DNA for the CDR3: TGCAGCGCCGGACGGGCGGGTCATGGCTACACCTTC. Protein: CSAGRAGHGYTF.

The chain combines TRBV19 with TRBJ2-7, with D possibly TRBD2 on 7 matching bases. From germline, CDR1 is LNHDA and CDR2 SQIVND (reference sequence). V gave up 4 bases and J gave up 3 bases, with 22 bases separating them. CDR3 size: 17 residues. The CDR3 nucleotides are TGTGCCAGTAGTACCGTGATTGGGGGGGCGGTCAACTACGAGCAGTACTTC. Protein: CASSTVIGGAVNYEQYF. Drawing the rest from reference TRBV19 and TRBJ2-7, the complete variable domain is DGGITQSPKYLFRKEGQNVTLSCEQNLNHDAMYWYRQDPGQGLRLIYYSQIVNDFQKGDIAEGYSVSREKKESFPLTVTSAQKNPTAFYLCASSTVIGGAVNYEQYFGPGTRLTVT.

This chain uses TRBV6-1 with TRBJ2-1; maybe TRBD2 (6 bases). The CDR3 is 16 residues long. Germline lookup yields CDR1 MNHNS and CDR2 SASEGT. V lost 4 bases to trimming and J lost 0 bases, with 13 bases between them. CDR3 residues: CASSGGASDSYNEQFF. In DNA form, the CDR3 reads TGTGCCAGCAGTGGCGGGGCATCAGACTCCTACAATGAGCAGTTCTTC.

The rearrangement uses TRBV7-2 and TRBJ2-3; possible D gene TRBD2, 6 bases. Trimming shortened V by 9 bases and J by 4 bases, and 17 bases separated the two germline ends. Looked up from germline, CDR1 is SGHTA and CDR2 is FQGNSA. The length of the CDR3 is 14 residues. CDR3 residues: CASARREQADTQYF. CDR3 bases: TGTGCCAGTGCTAGGCGGGAACAAGCAGATACGCAGTATTTT.

The CDR3 spells CASSVFGTPSETQYF. CDR3 coding DNA: TGTGCCAGCAGCGTATTCGGGACACCATCCGAGACCCAGTACTTC. This sequence joins TRBV9 and TRBJ2-5, with D perhaps matching TRBD1 (6 bases). Looked up from germline, CDR1 is SGDLS and CDR2 is YYNGEE. The CDR3 has 15 residues. Trimming left V 1 base short and J 5 bases short, with 15 bases between.

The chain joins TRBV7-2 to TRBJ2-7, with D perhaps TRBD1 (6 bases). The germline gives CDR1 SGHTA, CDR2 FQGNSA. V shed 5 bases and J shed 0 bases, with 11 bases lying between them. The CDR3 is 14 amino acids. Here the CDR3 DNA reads TGTGCCAGCAGCCAGGACAGCCTCTCCTACGAGCAGTACTTC. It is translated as CASSQDSLSYEQYF.

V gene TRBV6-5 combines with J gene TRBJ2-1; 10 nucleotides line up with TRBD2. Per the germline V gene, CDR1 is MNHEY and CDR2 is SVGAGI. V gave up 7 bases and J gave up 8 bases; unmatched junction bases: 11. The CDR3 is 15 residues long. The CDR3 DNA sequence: TGTGCCAGCACCCAGGGGGCTAGCGGGAGACATGAGCAGTTCTTC. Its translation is CASTQGASGRHEQFF.

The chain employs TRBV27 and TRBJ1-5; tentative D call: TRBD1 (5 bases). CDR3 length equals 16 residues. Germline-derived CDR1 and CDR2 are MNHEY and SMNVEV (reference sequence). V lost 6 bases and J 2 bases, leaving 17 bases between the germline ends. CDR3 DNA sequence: TGTGCCAGCAGAGAGTCCGACAGCGTGGGCAATCAGCCCCAGCATTTT. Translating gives CASRESDSVGNQPQHF.

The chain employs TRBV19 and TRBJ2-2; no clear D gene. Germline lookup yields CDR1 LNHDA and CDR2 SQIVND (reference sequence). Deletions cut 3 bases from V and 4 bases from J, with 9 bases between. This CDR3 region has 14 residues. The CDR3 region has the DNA TGTGCCAGTAGTATGGGCCAGGTCACCGGGGAGCTGTTTTTT. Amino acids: CASSMGQVTGELFF.

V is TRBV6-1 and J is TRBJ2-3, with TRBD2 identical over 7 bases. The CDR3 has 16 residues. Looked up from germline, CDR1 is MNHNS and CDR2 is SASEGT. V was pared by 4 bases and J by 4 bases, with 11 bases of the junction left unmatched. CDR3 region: CASSATSAFWADTQYF. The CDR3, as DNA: TGTGCCAGCAGTGCTACTAGCGCATTTTGGGCAGATACGCAGTATTTT.

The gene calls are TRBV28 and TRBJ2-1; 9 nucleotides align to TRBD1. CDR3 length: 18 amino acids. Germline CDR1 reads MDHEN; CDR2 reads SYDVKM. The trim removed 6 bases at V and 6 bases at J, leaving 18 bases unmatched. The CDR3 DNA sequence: TGTGCCAGCAGCCGCGGGACAGGGTTTGAAGGTCCGTTCAATGAGCAGTTCTTC. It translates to CASSRGTGFEGPFNEQFF.

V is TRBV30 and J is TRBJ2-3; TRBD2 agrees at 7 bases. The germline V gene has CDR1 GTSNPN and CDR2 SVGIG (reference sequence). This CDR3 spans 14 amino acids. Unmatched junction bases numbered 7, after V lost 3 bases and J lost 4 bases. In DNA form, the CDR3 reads TGTGCCTGGAGGGGGGTGGGAGGGGCAGATACGCAGTATTTT. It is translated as CAWRGVGGADTQYF.

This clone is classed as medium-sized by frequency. CDR3 sequence (DNA): TGTGCCAGCAGGGAGGACAGCGTCCGGGCTGAAGCTTTCTTT. Protein product: CASREDSVRAEAFF. The chain links TRBV2 to TRBJ1-1; possibly TRBD1 for D (6 bases). Trimming took 6 bases from V and 6 from J, leaving 17 bases between them. The CDR3 covers 14 residues. Germline V CDR1 and CDR2: SNHLY, FYNNEI.

CDR3 sequence: CASSYGAGVDTEAFF. CDR3 sequence (DNA): TGTGCCAGCAGTTATGGCGCGGGGGTGGACACTGAAGCTTTCTTT. The rearrangement uses TRBV6-5 and TRBJ1-1, with D possibly being TRBD1 (5 bases). The CDR3 sequence is 15 residues long. Trimming cost V 3 bases and J 3 bases, with 14 bases left between them. Germline CDR1 reads MNHEY; CDR2 reads SVGAGI.

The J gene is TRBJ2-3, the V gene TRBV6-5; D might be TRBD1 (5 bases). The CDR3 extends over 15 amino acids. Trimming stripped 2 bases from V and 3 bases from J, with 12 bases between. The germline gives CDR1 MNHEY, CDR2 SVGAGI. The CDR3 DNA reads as TGTGCCAGCAGTTACCAGGGTCAAAGTACAGATACGCAGTATTTT. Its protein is CASSYQGQSTDTQYF.

The CDR3, as DNA: TGTGCCAGCAGCTTAGAAGGGGCGAGCTCCTACAATGAGCAGTTCTTC. Amino acid sequence: CASSLEGASSYNEQFF. This sequence joins TRBV7-3 and TRBJ2-1, with a tentative D call TRBD1 (5 bases). Deletions cut 2 bases from V and 0 bases from J, with 11 bases between. CDR1 SGHTA and CDR2 FQGTGA come from the germline V gene. The CDR3 loop spans 16 amino acids.

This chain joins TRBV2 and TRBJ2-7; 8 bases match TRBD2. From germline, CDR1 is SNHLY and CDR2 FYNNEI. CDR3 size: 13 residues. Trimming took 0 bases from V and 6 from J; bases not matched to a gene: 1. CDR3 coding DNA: TGTGCCAGCAGTGAAGCCGGGACTAGCGAGCAGTACTTC. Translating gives CASSEAGTSEQYF. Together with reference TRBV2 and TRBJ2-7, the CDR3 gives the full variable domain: EPEVTQTPSHQVTQMGQEVILRCVPISNHLYFYWYRQILGQKVEFLVSFYNNEISEKSEIFDDQFSVERPDGSNFTLKIRSTKLEDSAMYFCASSEAGTSEQYFGPGTRLTVT.

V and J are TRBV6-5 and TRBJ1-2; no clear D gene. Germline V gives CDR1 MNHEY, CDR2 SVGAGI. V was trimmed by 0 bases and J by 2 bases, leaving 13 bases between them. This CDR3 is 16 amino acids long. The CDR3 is CASSYSSARWNYGYTF. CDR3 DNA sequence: TGTGCCAGCAGTTACTCCTCGGCCAGGTGGAACTATGGCTACACCTTC.

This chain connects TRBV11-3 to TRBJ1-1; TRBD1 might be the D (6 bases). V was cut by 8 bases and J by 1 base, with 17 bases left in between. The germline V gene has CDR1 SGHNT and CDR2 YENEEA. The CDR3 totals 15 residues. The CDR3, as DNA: TGTGCCAGCGCACCACAGGGCCCGGCGAACACTGAAGCTTTCTTT. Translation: CASAPQGPANTEAFF.